This T cell receptor (beta chain) was observed in a study of cytomegalovirus exposure and HLA in healthy donors. A word on this clone: Its antigen remains unidentified.

V gave up 1 base and J gave up 10 bases, with 17 bases separating them. The CDR3 extends over 15 amino acids. CDR1 LGHNA and CDR2 YSLEER come from the germline V gene. The PCR was carried out with 60 Vbeta primers and 13 Jbeta primers. The authors' processing: Tens of millions of unique TCR beta chains, 10 million to 14 million shared, were counted in a later analysis. The repertoire was sequenced with immunoSEQ multiplex PCR; TCRdb's copy has only in-frame clones and lacks some. D and trimming were read from the DNA, whereas the V and J calls and clone size are those reported in that table. There are about 140,000 clones in the sample; roughly 79% occur only once, and 1.9% lies in the top ten. Findings and caveats of the study: In a later analysis, TCR association rates varied by HLA locus: DRB1 most, HLA-C fewest.

The chain links TRBV4-3 to TRBJ2-1; possibly TRBD2 for D (6 bases). The source of this sequence is a woman aged 40 to 50 in good health and CMV-seronegative. The sequencing sample was made of PBMCs. The CDR3 DNA reads as TGCGCCAGCAGCCAAGTATTAGCGGAGAAATCCGAGCAGTTCTTC. It specifies CASSQVLAEKSEQFF.